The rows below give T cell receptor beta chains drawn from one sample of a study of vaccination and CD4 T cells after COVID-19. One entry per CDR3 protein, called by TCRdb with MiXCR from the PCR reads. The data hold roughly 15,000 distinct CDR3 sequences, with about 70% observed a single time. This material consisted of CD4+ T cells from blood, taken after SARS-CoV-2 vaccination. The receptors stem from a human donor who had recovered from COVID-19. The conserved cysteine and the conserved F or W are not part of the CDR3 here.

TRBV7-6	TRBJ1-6	ASSSNEDLHNSPLH
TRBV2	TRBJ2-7	ASSLYEQY
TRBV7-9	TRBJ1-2	ASSLEGGNYGYT
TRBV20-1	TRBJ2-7	SALDPGGAGLASEQY
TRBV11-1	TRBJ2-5	ASSLGGKQETQY
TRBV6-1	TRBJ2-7	ASSESDRGRLVAIEQY
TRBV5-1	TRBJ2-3	ASSLELREFADTQY
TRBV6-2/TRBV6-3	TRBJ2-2	ASRRLALPGELF
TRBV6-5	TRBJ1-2	ASSSAGQKSYT
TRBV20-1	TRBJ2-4	SAEGGGGNIQY
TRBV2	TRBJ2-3	ASSGQGTDTQY
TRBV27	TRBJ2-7	ASRLTSGSYEQY
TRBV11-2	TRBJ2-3	ASSFEGADTQY
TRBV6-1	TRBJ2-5	ASSEAPSGVQETQY
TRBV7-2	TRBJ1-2	ASRYRGDSYGYT
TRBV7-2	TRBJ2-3	ASSSQGPGADTQY
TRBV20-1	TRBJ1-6	SADQGQGVNSPLH
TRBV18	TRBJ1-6	ASSPRRLGSPLH
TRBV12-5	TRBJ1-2	ASGWAMGKAYGYT
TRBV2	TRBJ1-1	ASRPGTTGDTEAF
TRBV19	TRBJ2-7	ASSIYGSSYEQY
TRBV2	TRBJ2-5	ASITDETGTGLETQY
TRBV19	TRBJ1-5	ASSIGQFNQPQH
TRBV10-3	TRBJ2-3	AISEGLAGDVTDTQY
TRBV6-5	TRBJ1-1	ASSYRHQLLNTEAF
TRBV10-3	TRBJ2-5	AISESTPTEETQY
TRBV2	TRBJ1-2	ASSEAGANFYGYT
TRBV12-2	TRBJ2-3	ASRPPNDTQY
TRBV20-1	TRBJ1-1	SASQPPGEREAF
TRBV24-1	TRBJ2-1	ATSQGAVNEQF
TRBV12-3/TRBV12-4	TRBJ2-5	ASSLRGPRAETQY
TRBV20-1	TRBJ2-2	SARLWRDQNTGELF
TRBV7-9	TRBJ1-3	ASSPGGTGGNTIY
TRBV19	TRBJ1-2	ASSIRGTGYYGYT
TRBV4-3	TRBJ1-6	ASSQDLNSQGSPLH
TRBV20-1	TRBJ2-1	SAAPRATEQF
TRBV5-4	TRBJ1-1	ASRADTEAF
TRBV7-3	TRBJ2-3	ASSISSTDTQY
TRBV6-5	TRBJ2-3	ASSSITGGLSSDTQY
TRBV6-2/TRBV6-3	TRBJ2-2	ASSWTAANTGELF
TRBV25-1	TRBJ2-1	ASSELGTSGSNEQF
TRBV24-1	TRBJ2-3	ATSTFPGREHSDTQY
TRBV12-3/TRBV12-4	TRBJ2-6	ASRLEGANVLT
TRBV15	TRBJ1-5	ATSGTRVNQPQH
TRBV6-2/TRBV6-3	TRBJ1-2	ASGPGTGINYGYT
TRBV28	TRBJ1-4	ASSFVAANEKLF
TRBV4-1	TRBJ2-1	ASSQDSNSYNEQF
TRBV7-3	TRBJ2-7	ASSPGQAASYEQY
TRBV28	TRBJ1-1	ASSFSLGRGNGRTEAF